The entry below describes one T cell receptor (beta chain). This sample stems from a study of Tregs in tolerant kidney transplant recipients. TCRdb keeps only in-frame clones here, not all; method: immunoSEQ multiplex PCR. The table has about 240,000 clones, roughly 84% seen once; the top ten hold under 0.65%. V was pared by 10 bases and J by 5 bases, with 20 bases between. Germline lookup yields CDR1 SNHLY and CDR2 FYNNEI. The CDR3 runs to 14 residues. This chain connects TRBV2 to TRBJ2-5, with D possibly TRBD1 on 6 matching bases. The receptor comes from a human donor in good health. The specimen sequenced was CD4+ T cells from blood. CDR3 protein: CATAGTLEEETQYF. CDR3 in DNA: TGTGCCACCGCCGGGACACTTGAGGAGGAGACCCAGTACTTC.